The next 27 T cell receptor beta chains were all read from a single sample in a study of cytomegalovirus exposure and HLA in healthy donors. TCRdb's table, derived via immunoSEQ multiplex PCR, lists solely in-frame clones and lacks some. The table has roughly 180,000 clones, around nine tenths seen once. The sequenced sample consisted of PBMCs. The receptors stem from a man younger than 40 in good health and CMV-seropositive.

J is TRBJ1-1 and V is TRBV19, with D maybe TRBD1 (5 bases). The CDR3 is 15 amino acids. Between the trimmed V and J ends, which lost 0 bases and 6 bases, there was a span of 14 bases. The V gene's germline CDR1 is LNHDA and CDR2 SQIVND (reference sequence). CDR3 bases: TGTGCCAGTAGTATAGATCGCAGGGAAAGCGCTGAAGCTTTCTTT. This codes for CASSIDRRESAEAFF.

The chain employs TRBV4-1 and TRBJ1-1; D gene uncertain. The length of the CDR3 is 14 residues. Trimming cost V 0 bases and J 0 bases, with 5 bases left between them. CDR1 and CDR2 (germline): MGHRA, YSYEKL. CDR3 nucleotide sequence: TGCGCCAGCAGCCAAGACCACCTGAACACTGAAGCTTTCTTT. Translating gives CASSQDHLNTEAFF.

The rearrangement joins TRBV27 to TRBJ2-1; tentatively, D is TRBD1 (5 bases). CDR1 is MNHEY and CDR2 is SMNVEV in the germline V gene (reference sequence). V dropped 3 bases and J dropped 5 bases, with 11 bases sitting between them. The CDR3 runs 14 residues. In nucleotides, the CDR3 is TGTGCCAGCAGTTTGGTGGGGCCGGACAATGAGCAGTTCTTC. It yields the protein CASSLVGPDNEQFF.

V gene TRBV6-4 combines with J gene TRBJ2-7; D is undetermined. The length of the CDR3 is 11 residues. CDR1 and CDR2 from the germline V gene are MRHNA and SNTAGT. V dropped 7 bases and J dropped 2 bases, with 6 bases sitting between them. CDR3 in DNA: TGTGCCAGCATCCCAGCCTACGAGCAGTACTTC. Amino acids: CASIPAYEQYF.

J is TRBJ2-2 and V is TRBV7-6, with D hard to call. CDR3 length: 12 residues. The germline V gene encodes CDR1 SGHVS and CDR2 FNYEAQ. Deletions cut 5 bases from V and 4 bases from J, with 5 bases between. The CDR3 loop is CASSRATGELFF. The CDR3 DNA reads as TGTGCCAGCAGCCGGGCCACCGGGGAGCTGTTTTTT.

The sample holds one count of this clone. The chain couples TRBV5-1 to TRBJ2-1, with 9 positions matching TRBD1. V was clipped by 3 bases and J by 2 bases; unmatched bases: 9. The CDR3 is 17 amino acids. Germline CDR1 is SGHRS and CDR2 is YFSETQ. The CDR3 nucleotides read TGCGCCAGCAGCTCTAACACAGGGGGCTCGCCCTACAATGAGCAGTTCTTC. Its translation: CASSSNTGGSPYNEQFF.

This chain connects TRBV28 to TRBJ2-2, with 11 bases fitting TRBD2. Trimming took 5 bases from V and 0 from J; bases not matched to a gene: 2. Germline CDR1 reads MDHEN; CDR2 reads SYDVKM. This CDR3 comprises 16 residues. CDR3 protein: CASSLGLAANTGELFF. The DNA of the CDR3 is TGTGCCAGCAGTCTGGGACTAGCGGCGAACACCGGGGAGCTGTTTTTT.

The CDR3 sequence is CASSFPTGRSYNSPLHF. In DNA form, the CDR3 reads TGTGCCAGCAGCTTTCCGACAGGGCGCTCCTATAATTCACCCCTCCACTTT. The gene calls are TRBV11-1 and TRBJ1-6, with TRBD1 matching 7 bases. CDR3 size: 17 residues. Germline V gene sequence: CDR1 SGHAT, CDR2 FQDESV (reference sequence). With V trimmed by 3 bases and J by 0 bases, 5 bases remained unmatched.

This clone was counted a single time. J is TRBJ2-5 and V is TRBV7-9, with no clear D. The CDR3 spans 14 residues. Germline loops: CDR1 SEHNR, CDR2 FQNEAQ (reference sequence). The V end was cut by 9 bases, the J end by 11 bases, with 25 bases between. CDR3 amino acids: CASQLSVVADNQYF. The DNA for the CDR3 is TGTGCCAGTCAGCTGTCGGTAGTAGCCGACAATCAGTACTTC. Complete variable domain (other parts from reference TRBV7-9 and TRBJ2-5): DTGVSQNPRHKITKRGQNVTFRCDPISEHNRLYWYRQTLGQGPEFLTYFQNEAQLEKSRLLSDRFSAERPKGSFSTLEIQRTEQGDSAMYLCASQLSVVADNQYFGPGTRLLVL.

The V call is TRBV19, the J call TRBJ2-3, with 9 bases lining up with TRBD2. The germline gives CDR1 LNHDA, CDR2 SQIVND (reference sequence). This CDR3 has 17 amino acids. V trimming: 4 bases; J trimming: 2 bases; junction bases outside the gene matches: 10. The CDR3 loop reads CASSRRLAGRNTDTQYF. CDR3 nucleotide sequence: TGTGCCAGTAGTAGGCGGCTAGCGGGGAGAAACACAGATACGCAGTATTTT.

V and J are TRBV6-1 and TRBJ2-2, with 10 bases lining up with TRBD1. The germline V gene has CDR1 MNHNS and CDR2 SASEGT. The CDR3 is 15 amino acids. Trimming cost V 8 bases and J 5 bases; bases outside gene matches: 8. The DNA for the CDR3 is TGTGCCAGCTTGGCGGGACAGGGGCCGACCGGGGAGCTGTTTTTT. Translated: CASLAGQGPTGELFF.

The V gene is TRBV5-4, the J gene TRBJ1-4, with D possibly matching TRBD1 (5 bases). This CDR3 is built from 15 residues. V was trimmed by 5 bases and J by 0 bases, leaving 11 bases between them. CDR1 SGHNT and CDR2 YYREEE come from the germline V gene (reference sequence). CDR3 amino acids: CASSKTGATNEKLFF. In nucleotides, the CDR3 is TGTGCCAGCAGTAAAACAGGAGCAACTAATGAAAAACTGTTTTTT.

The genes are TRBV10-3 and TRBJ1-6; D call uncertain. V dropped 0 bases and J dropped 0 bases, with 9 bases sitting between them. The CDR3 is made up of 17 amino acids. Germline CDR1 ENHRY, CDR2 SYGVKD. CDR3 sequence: CAISESGTFSYNSPLHF. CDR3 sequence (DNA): TGTGCCATCAGTGAGTCGGGTACGTTCTCCTATAATTCACCCCTCCACTTT.

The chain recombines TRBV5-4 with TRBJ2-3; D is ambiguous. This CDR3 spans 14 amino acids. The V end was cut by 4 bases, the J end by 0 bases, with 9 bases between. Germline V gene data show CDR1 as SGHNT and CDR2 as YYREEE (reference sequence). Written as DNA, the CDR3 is TGTGCCAGCAGCACAGATTTTAGCACAGATACGCAGTATTTT. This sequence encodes CASSTDFSTDTQYF. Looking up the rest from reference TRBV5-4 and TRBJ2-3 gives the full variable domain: ETGVTQSPTHLIKTRGQQVTLRCSSQSGHNTVSWYQQALGQGPQFIFQYYREEENGRGNFPPRFSGLQFPNYSSELNVNALELDDSALYLCASSTDFSTDTQYFGPGTRLTVL.

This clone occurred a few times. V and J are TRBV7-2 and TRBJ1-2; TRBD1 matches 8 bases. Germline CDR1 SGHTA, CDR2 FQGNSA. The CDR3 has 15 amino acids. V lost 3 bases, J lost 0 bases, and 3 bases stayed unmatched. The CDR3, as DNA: TGTGCCAGCAGCTTGAACAGGGGGGCTAACTATGGCTACACCTTC. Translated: CASSLNRGANYGYTF.

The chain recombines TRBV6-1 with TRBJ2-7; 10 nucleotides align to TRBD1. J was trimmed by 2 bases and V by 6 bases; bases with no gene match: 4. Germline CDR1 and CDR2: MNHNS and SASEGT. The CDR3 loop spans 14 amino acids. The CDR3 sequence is CASRAGTGAYEQYF. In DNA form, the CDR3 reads TGTGCCAGCAGAGCCGGGACAGGGGCCTACGAGCAGTACTTC.

CDR3: CASSVGRSGAGDTQYF. The CDR3 bases are TGTGCCAGCAGCGTAGGACGTAGCGGTGCGGGAGATACGCAGTATTTT. This sequence joins TRBV9 and TRBJ2-3; D may be TRBD2 (6 bases). The V gene lost 0 bases and the J gene lost 5 bases, with 16 bases spanning the gap. CDR1 SGDLS and CDR2 YYNGEE come from the germline V gene. The CDR3 is 16 amino acids.

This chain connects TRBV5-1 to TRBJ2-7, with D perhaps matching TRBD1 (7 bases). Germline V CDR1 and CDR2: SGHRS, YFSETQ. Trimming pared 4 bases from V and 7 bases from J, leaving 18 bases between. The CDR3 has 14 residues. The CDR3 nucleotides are TGCGCCAGCAGCCAAGGACAGGCAGGAGGGGAGCAGTACTTC. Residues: CASSQGQAGGEQYF.

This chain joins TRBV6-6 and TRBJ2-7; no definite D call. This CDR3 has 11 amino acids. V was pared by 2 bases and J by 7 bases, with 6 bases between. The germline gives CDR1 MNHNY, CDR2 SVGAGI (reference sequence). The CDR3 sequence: CASSYVEEQYF. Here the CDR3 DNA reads TGTGCCAGCAGTTACGTCGAAGAGCAGTACTTC.

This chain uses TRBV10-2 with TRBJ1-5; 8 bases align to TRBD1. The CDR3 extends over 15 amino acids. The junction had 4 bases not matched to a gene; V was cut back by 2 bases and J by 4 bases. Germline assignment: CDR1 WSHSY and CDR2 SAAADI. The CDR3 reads CASSETRQGNQPQHF. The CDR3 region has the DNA TGCGCCAGCAGTGAGACACGACAGGGGAATCAGCCCCAGCATTTT.

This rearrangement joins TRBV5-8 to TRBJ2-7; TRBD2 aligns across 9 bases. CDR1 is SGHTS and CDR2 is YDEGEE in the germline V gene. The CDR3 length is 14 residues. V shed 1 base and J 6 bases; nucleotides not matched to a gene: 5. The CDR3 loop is CASSLSGRRVEQYF. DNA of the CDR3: TGTGCCAGCAGCTTGAGCGGGAGGCGCGTCGAGCAGTACTTC.

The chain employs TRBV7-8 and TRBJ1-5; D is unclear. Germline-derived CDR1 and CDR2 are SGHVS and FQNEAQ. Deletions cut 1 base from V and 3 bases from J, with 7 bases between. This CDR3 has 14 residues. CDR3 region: CASSLERDNQPQHF. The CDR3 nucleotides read TGTGCCAGCAGCTTAGAACGCGACAATCAGCCCCAGCATTTT. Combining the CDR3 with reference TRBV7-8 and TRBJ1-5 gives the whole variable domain GAGVSQSPRYKVAKRGQDVALRCDPISGHVSLFWYQQALGQGPEFLTYFQNEAQLDKSGLPSDRFFAERPEGSVSTLKIQRTQQEDSAVYLCASSLERDNQPQHFGDGTRLSIL.

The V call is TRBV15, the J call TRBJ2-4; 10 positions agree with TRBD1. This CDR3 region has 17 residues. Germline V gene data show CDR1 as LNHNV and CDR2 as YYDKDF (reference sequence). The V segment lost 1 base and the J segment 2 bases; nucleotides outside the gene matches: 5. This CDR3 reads CATSRGDRGRTKNIQYF. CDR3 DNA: TGTGCCACCAGCAGAGGTGACAGGGGGCGTACCAAAAACATTCAGTACTTC.

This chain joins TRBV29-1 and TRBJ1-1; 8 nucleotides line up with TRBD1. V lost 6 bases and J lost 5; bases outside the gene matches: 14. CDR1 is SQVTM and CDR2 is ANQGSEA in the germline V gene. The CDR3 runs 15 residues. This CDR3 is CSVGGGRGRETEAFF. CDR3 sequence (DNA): TGCAGCGTCGGAGGGGGCAGGGGGCGTGAGACTGAAGCTTTCTTT.

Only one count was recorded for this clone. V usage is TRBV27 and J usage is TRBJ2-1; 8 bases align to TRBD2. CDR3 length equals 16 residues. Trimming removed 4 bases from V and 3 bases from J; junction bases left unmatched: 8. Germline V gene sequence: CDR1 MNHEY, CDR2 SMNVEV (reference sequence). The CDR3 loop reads CASSSSTSGVYNEQFF. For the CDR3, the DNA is TGTGCCAGCAGTTCCTCAACTAGCGGAGTCTACAATGAGCAGTTCTTC.

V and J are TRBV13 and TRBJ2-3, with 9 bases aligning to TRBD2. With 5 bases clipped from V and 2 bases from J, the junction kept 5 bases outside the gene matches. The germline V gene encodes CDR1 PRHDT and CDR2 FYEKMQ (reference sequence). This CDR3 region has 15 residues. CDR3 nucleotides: TGTGCCAGCAGCCTGACTAGCGGTATCACAGATACGCAGTATTTT. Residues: CASSLTSGITDTQYF.

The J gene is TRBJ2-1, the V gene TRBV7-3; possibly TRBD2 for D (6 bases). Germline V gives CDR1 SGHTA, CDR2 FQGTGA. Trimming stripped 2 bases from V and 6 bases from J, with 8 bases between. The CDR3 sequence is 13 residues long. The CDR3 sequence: CASSLGGTNEQFF. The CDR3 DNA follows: TGTGCCAGCAGCTTAGGGGGGACCAATGAGCAGTTCTTC.